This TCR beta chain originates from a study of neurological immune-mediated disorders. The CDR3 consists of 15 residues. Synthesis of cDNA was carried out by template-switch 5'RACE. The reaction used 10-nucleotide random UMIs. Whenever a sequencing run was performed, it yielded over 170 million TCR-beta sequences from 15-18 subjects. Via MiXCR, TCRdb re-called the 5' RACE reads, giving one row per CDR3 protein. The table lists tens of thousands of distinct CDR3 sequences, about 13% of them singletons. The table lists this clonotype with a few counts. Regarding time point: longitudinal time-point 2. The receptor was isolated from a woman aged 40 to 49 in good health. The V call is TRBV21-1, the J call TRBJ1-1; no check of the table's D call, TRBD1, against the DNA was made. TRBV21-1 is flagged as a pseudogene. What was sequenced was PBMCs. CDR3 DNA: TGTGCCAGCAGCAAAAGGGGCCGGGACAACACTGAAGCTTTCTTT. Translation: CASSKRGRDNTEAFF.